Shown below are 11 T cell receptor beta chains from a single sample sequenced in a study of T cell repertoires in aging, cancer and after chemotherapy. TRB rearrangements spanning V, D and J were amplified using mixed TRB-A/B primers. MiXCR, applied by TCRdb to the multiplex PCR reads, yields one record per CDR3 protein. The table lists about 4,500 distinct CDR3 sequences, 20% to 30% of them singletons, with about 47% in the top ten. Amplification of TCR beta used genomic DNA extracted from peripheral blood. Specimen: blood. All receptors come from a human donor with a blood cancer.

A note on this clonotype: One junction end does not reproduce the germline sequence, and a read error may be involved. The CDR3 coding sequence is TGTGCCTGGAGTGTAGAAGGGGCCAACGTCCTGAATTTC. Protein: CAWSVEGANVLNF. This sequence joins TRBV30 and TRBJ2-6, with a tentative D call TRBD1 (5 bases). The CDR3 is made up of 13 amino acids. Germline V gives CDR1 GTSNPN, CDR2 SVGIG (reference sequence).

A few counts support this clonotype. The chain links TRBV19 to TRBJ1-1; 8 positions agree with TRBD1. The CDR3 spans 14 residues. Losses at the gene ends were 5 bases for V and 10 bases for J; bases not matched to a gene: 12. Per the germline V gene, CDR1 is LNHDA and CDR2 is SQIVND (reference sequence). In nucleotides, the CDR3 is TGTGCCAGTAGTGCCGGGACAGGTGTTTCGGGAGCTTTCTTT. Translated: CASSAGTGVSGAFF.

The rearrangement uses TRBV14 and TRBJ1-1; D remains unclear. Germline V gives CDR1 SGHDN, CDR2 FVKESK. The CDR3 is 13 residues long. The germline V and J ends were trimmed by 4 bases and 0 bases, with 6 bases remaining between them. CDR3 residues: CASSLGMNTEAFF. The DNA of the CDR3 is TGTGCCAGCAGCCTCGGGATGAACACTGAAGCTTTCTTT. The variable domain in full, completed from reference TRBV14 and TRBJ1-1, reads EAGVTQFPSHSVIEKGQTVTLRCDPISGHDNLYWYRRVMGKEIKFLLHFVKESKQDESGMPNNRFLAERTGGTYSTLKVQPAELEDSGVYFCASSLGMNTEAFFGQGTRLTVV.

J is TRBJ1-2 and V is TRBV20-1, with D perhaps TRBD1 (5 bases). CDR3 length: 12 residues. V lost 6 bases to trimming and J lost 6 bases, with 14 bases between them. The V gene's germline CDR1 is DFQATT and CDR2 SNEGSKA (reference sequence). This chain's CDR3 is CSANRQYHGYTF. CDR3 coding DNA: TGCAGTGCCAACAGACAGTATCATGGCTACACCTTC.

This clonotype is termed medium-sized. The V and J genes are TRBV12-3 or TRBV12-4 and TRBJ2-5, with 8 bases aligning to TRBD1. The CDR3 runs to 14 residues. V dropped 5 bases and J dropped 5; count of bases not matched to a gene: 7. CDR3 DNA sequence: TGTGCCAGCAGTACCCGACAGGGGCGGGAGACCCAGTACTTC. Translated, it gives CASSTRQGRETQYF.

CDR3 region: CASSTGGTEAFF. CDR3 bases: TGTGCCAGCTCGACAGGGGGGACTGAAGCTTTCTTT. The chain uses TRBV18 and TRBJ1-1; TRBD1 matches 9 bases. This CDR3 comprises 12 residues. The ends lost 6 bases at V and 5 bases at J; junction bases unmatched: 1. Looked up from germline, CDR1 is KGHSH and CDR2 is LQKENI.

This clonotype was seen a few times. V and J are TRBV18 and TRBJ1-3; D is perhaps TRBD1 (6 bases). Trimming took 4 bases from V and 3 from J, leaving 13 bases between them. Germline V CDR1 and CDR2: KGHSH, LQKENI. The CDR3 totals 15 residues. The CDR3 sequence: CASSHADSYGNTIYF. The CDR3 nucleotides read TGTGCCAGCTCACACGCGGACAGCTATGGAAACACCATATATTTT.

Only one count was recorded for this clonotype. The rearrangement uses TRBV7-2 and TRBJ1-2, with 8 bases identical to TRBD1. Germline V gives CDR1 SGHTA, CDR2 FQGNSA. The CDR3 has 15 residues. Germline trimming cut 4 bases from V and 0 bases from J; bases unmatched to any gene: 4. The CDR3 loop is CASSYRDRPNYGYTF. The CDR3 DNA sequence: TGTGCCAGCAGCTACAGGGACAGGCCTAACTATGGCTACACCTTC. Supplemented by reference TRBV7-2 and TRBJ1-2, the full variable domain reads GAGVSQSPSNKVTEKGKDVELRCDPISGHTALYWYRQSLGQGLEFLIYFQGNSAPDKSGLPSDRFSAERTGGSVSTLTIQRTQQEDSAVYLCASSYRDRPNYGYTFGSGTRLTVV.

This clonotype turned up a few times. The chain links TRBV19 to TRBJ2-3, with 8 nucleotides matching TRBD2. Germline CDR1 and CDR2: LNHDA and SQIVND (reference sequence). Trimming at V came to 3 bases and at J to 1 base, leaving 3 bases not matched to a gene. The CDR3 has 15 amino acids. CDR3 sequence reads: CASSIPSGRTDTQYF. CDR3 in DNA: TGTGCCAGTAGTATTCCTAGCGGGCGCACAGATACGCAGTATTTT. The whole variable domain, remainder taken from reference TRBV19 and TRBJ2-3, is DGGITQSPKYLFRKEGQNVTLSCEQNLNHDAMYWYRQDPGQGLRLIYYSQIVNDFQKGDIAEGYSVSREKKESFPLTVTSAQKNPTAFYLCASSIPSGRTDTQYFGPGTRLTVL.

This clonotype is judged medium-sized. CDR3 in DNA: TGTGCCAGCAGTGGGACTAGCGACACAGATACGCAGTATTTT. Translating it yields CASSGTSDTDTQYF. V is TRBV6-4 and J is TRBJ2-3, with 9 positions matching TRBD2. The CDR3 is 14 amino acids. Trimming removed 4 bases from V and 2 bases from J; junction bases left unmatched: 1. Germline V gene data show CDR1 as MRHNA and CDR2 as SNTAGT.

This clonotype rates as medium-sized. The chain links TRBV30 to TRBJ2-6, with D maybe TRBD2 (6 bases). Germline CDR1 is GTSNPN and CDR2 is SVGIG (reference sequence). V was cut by 5 bases and J by 0 bases, with 26 bases left in between. This CDR3 is built from 20 residues. For the CDR3, the DNA is TGTGCCTGGTGCCGACTAGGAGCGGACTACCGGTACTCTGGGGCCAACGTCCTGACTTTC. Translation: CAWCRLGADYRYSGANVLTF.